A selection of T cell receptor beta chains follows, all from one sample in a study of blood T cell repertoires in COVID-19. TCRdb's table, derived via immunoSEQ multiplex PCR, lists solely in-frame clones and lacks some. Altogether 350,000 to 400,000 clones are present, 90% to 95% being singletons, with the ten largest covering roughly 0.9%. The sample consisted of PBMCs or T cells enriched from blood (not recorded which). These receptors came from a woman between 40 and 50 years old who had been exposed to COVID-19. Each CDR3 is given with its conserved first and last residue. D genes are given only for firm matches. Clone size is given for some rows only: seen once, a few or many times, or a class if the clone is expanded.

CDR3aa: CASSWGQGWDEQFF
CDR3nt: TGTGCCAGCAGCTGGGGGCAGGGGTGGGATGAGCAGTTCTTC
j_gene: TRBJ2-1
v_gene: TRBV7-9
d_gene: NA
abundance: NA

CDR3aa: CASRERPTDTQYF
CDR3nt: TGTGCCAGCAGAGAGCGCCCCACAGATACGCAGTATTTT
j_gene: TRBJ2-3
v_gene: TRBV6-5
d_gene: NA
abundance: once

CDR3aa: CASSLRQGTSYEQYF
CDR3nt: TGTGCCAGCAGCCTAAGACAGGGGACCTCCTACGAGCAGTACTTC
j_gene: TRBJ2-7
v_gene: TRBV9
d_gene: TRBD1
abundance: NA

CDR3aa: CASSYRNTGELFF
CDR3nt: TGTGCCAGCAGCTACAGGAACACCGGGGAGCTGTTTTTT
j_gene: TRBJ2-2
v_gene: TRBV12-3/TRBV12-4
d_gene: NA
abundance: once

CDR3aa: CASSIMAGWLEDGYTF
CDR3nt: TGTGCCAGTAGTATTATGGCGGGTTGGCTTGAAGATGGCTACACCTTC
j_gene: TRBJ1-2
v_gene: TRBV19
d_gene: NA
abundance: NA

CDR3aa: CASSLTRTGQTEAFF
CDR3nt: TGTGCCAGCAGCCTGACCCGGACAGGCCAGACTGAAGCTTTCTTT
j_gene: TRBJ1-1
v_gene: TRBV7-6
d_gene: TRBD1
abundance: NA

CDR3aa: CASSVSGQGFDEQFF
CDR3nt: TGCGCCAGCAGCGTTTCAGGACAGGGGTTTGATGAGCAGTTCTTC
j_gene: TRBJ2-1
v_gene: TRBV5-1
d_gene: TRBD1
abundance: NA

CDR3aa: CASSLAQGTNYGYTF
CDR3nt: TGTGCCAGCAGCTTGGCCCAGGGTACGAACTATGGCTACACCTTC
j_gene: TRBJ1-2
v_gene: TRBV5-6
d_gene: NA
abundance: NA

CDR3aa: CASSDPRKSNQPQHF
CDR3nt: TGTGCCAGCAGTGACCCCAGAAAAAGCAATCAGCCCCAGCATTTT
j_gene: TRBJ1-5
v_gene: TRBV2
d_gene: NA
abundance: once

CDR3aa: CASGRPDRGQIYEQYF
CDR3nt: TGTGCTAGTGGACGCCCGGACAGGGGGCAAATCTACGAGCAGTACTTC
j_gene: TRBJ2-7
v_gene: TRBV12-5
d_gene: TRBD1
abundance: NA

CDR3aa: CASSFAGGSGGGYTF
CDR3nt: TGTGCCAGCAGCTTTGCAGGGGGGAGCGGGGGTGGCTACACCTTC
j_gene: TRBJ1-2
v_gene: TRBV7-9
d_gene: TRBD1
abundance: NA

CDR3aa: CSVQTSGGYNEQFF
CDR3nt: TGCAGCGTTCAAACTAGCGGGGGTTACAATGAGCAGTTCTTC
j_gene: TRBJ2-1
v_gene: TRBV29-1
d_gene: TRBD2
abundance: many

CDR3aa: CASSLGHHPNEQFF
CDR3nt: TGTGCCAGCAGCTTAGGACACCATCCAAATGAGCAGTTCTTC
j_gene: TRBJ2-1
v_gene: TRBV7-3
d_gene: NA
abundance: NA

CDR3aa: CASSPGGQGHGYTF
CDR3nt: TGTGCCAGTAGTCCCGGGGGACAGGGGCATGGCTACACCTTC
j_gene: TRBJ1-2
v_gene: TRBV19
d_gene: TRBD1
abundance: few

CDR3aa: CASSHADRGLGGSPLHF
CDR3nt: TGTGCCAGCAGCCACGCAGACAGGGGGCTAGGGGGTTCACCCCTCCACTTT
j_gene: TRBJ1-6
v_gene: TRBV14
d_gene: TRBD1
abundance: NA

CDR3aa: CAIETSATDTQYF
CDR3nt: TGTGCCATCGAAACTAGCGCCACAGATACGCAGTATTTT
j_gene: TRBJ2-3
v_gene: TRBV10-3
d_gene: TRBD2
abundance: NA

CDR3aa: CASSVTGMGGSRSYNEQFF
CDR3nt: TGTGCCAGCAGCGTTACTGGCATGGGGGGATCCCGCTCCTACAATGAGCAGTTCTTC
j_gene: TRBJ2-1
v_gene: TRBV9
d_gene: NA
abundance: NA

CDR3aa: CASSVGHGGDEQYF
CDR3nt: TGTGCCAGCAGCGTGGGACACGGGGGGGACGAGCAGTACTTC
j_gene: TRBJ2-7
v_gene: TRBV9
d_gene: TRBD2
abundance: NA

CDR3aa: CASSRQGSGAGELFF
CDR3nt: TGTGCCAGCAGTCGACAGGGGTCGGGGGCCGGGGAGCTGTTTTTT
j_gene: TRBJ2-2
v_gene: TRBV2
d_gene: TRBD1
abundance: few

CDR3aa: CSVEDRGRYGYTF
CDR3nt: TGCAGCGTTGAGGACAGGGGGCGGTATGGCTACACCTTC
j_gene: TRBJ1-2
v_gene: TRBV29-1
d_gene: TRBD1
abundance: NA

CDR3aa: CASSLARDNGYTF
CDR3nt: TGTGCCAGCAGTTTGGCGAGGGATAATGGCTACACCTTC
j_gene: TRBJ1-2
v_gene: TRBV12-3/TRBV12-4
d_gene: NA
abundance: NA

CDR3aa: CASSPISGDTEAFF
CDR3nt: TGTGCCAGCTCACCGATTTCGGGGGATACTGAAGCTTTCTTT
j_gene: TRBJ1-1
v_gene: TRBV18
d_gene: NA
abundance: NA

CDR3aa: CASRLSHTLNTEAFF
CDR3nt: TGTGCCAGCCGACTCTCCCATACCTTGAACACTGAAGCTTTCTTT
j_gene: TRBJ1-1
v_gene: TRBV6-5
d_gene: NA
abundance: NA

CDR3aa: CASSRGGGMDGYTF
CDR3nt: TGTGCCAGCTCACGAGGGGGAGGGATGGATGGCTACACCTTC
j_gene: TRBJ1-2
v_gene: TRBV18
d_gene: NA
abundance: NA

CDR3aa: CASSVVGQGAGETQYF
CDR3nt: TGTGCCAGCAGCGTAGTGGGACAGGGGGCGGGTGAGACCCAGTACTTC
j_gene: TRBJ2-5
v_gene: TRBV9
d_gene: TRBD1
abundance: NA

CDR3aa: CASSLEARQMIDTEAFF
CDR3nt: TGTGCCAGCAGCTTAGAAGCCAGACAAATGATTGACACTGAAGCTTTCTTT
j_gene: TRBJ1-1
v_gene: TRBV7-8
d_gene: NA
abundance: NA

CDR3aa: CASLFRSQGRTGELFF
CDR3nt: TGTGCCAGTTTATTTCGATCACAGGGACGAACCGGGGAGCTGTTTTTT
j_gene: TRBJ2-2
v_gene: TRBV27
d_gene: NA
abundance: NA

CDR3aa: CASTEGDSGNTIYF
CDR3nt: TGTGCCAGCACCGAGGGGGATTCTGGAAACACCATATATTTT
j_gene: TRBJ1-3
v_gene: TRBV2
d_gene: NA
abundance: NA

CDR3aa: CASSYSWSSGNTIYF
CDR3nt: TGTGCCAGCAGTTACTCGTGGAGCTCTGGAAACACCATATATTTT
j_gene: TRBJ1-3
v_gene: TRBV6-5
d_gene: NA
abundance: NA

CDR3aa: CATQTGQANTEAFF
CDR3nt: TGTGCCACTCAGACAGGGCAGGCCAACACTGAAGCTTTCTTT
j_gene: TRBJ1-1
v_gene: TRBV27
d_gene: TRBD1
abundance: NA

CDR3aa: CASSLWGGTEAFF
CDR3nt: TGTGCCAGCAGCTTATGGGGAGGCACTGAAGCTTTCTTT
j_gene: TRBJ1-1
v_gene: TRBV11-1
d_gene: NA
abundance: NA

CDR3aa: CASSLEQDYGYTF
CDR3nt: TGCGCCAGCAGCTTGGAACAGGACTATGGCTACACCTTC
j_gene: TRBJ1-2
v_gene: TRBV5-1
d_gene: NA
abundance: once

CDR3aa: CASSFLSSGNTGELFF
CDR3nt: TGTGCCAGCAGCTTTTTATCTAGCGGGAACACCGGGGAGCTGTTTTTT
j_gene: TRBJ2-2
v_gene: TRBV7-8
d_gene: TRBD2
abundance: NA

CDR3aa: CAWIYASRGSPLHF
CDR3nt: TGTGCCTGGATATACGCCTCTCGAGGTTCACCCCTCCACTTT
j_gene: TRBJ1-6
v_gene: TRBV30
d_gene: NA
abundance: NA

CDR3aa: CASSLDRAYEQYF
CDR3nt: TGTGCCAGCAGTCTGGACAGGGCCTACGAGCAGTACTTC
j_gene: TRBJ2-7
v_gene: TRBV2
d_gene: TRBD1
abundance: NA

CDR3aa: CASSFLLAGGRAGELFF
CDR3nt: TGTGCCAGCAGCTTTTTACTAGCGGGGGGGCGAGCCGGGGAGCTGTTTTTT
j_gene: TRBJ2-2
v_gene: TRBV7-2
d_gene: TRBD2
abundance: NA

CDR3aa: CASSSTGGNYGYTF
CDR3nt: TGCGCCAGCAGCTCTACGGGGGGCAACTATGGCTACACCTTC
j_gene: TRBJ1-2
v_gene: TRBV5-1
d_gene: NA
abundance: NA

CDR3aa: CASRLGTAANYGYTF
CDR3nt: TGTGCCAGCAGATTAGGGACAGCAGCTAACTATGGCTACACCTTC
j_gene: TRBJ1-2
v_gene: TRBV6-5
d_gene: TRBD1
abundance: NA

CDR3aa: CASSPSTAQDTEAFF
CDR3nt: TGCGCCAGCAGCCCGTCGACAGCCCAAGACACTGAAGCTTTCTTT
j_gene: TRBJ1-1
v_gene: TRBV5-1
d_gene: NA
abundance: NA

CDR3aa: CASSLTRTAQETQYF
CDR3nt: TGCGCCAGCAGCTTGACCCGGACAGCACAAGAGACCCAGTACTTC
j_gene: TRBJ2-5
v_gene: TRBV5-1
d_gene: NA
abundance: NA

CDR3aa: CASSRQGGLNTEAFF
CDR3nt: TGTGCCAGCAGCAGACAGGGCGGTCTTAACACTGAAGCTTTCTTT
j_gene: TRBJ1-1
v_gene: TRBV9
d_gene: TRBD1
abundance: NA

CDR3aa: CASSTKRGSNTQYF
CDR3nt: TGTGCCAGCAGCACTAAACGGGGGTCCAATACGCAGTATTTT
j_gene: TRBJ2-3
v_gene: TRBV9
d_gene: NA
abundance: NA

CDR3aa: CSASIPGSVAFF
CDR3nt: TGCAGTGCTAGTATTCCGGGGTCGGTGGCTTTCTTT
j_gene: TRBJ1-1
v_gene: TRBV20-1
d_gene: NA
abundance: few

CDR3aa: CASEWQVKTGELFF
CDR3nt: TGTGCCAGCGAGTGGCAGGTGAAAACCGGGGAGCTGTTTTTT
j_gene: TRBJ2-2
v_gene: TRBV7-2
d_gene: NA
abundance: NA

CDR3aa: CASSRLITGELFF
CDR3nt: TGTGCCAGCAGCCGACTGATCACCGGGGAGCTGTTTTTT
j_gene: TRBJ2-2
v_gene: TRBV27
d_gene: NA
abundance: once

CDR3aa: CASSLTGEAFF
CDR3nt: TGTGCCAGCAGCTTGACAGGGGAAGCTTTCTTT
j_gene: TRBJ1-1
v_gene: TRBV12-3/TRBV12-4
d_gene: TRBD1
abundance: NA

CDR3aa: CASSLAGGGDRYGYTF
CDR3nt: TGTGCCAGCAGCTTAGCGGGGGGGGGAGACCGCTATGGCTACACCTTC
j_gene: TRBJ1-2
v_gene: TRBV7-2
d_gene: NA
abundance: once

CDR3aa: CASSLGPGLNTEAFF
CDR3nt: TGTGCCAGCAGCTTGGGTCCAGGGTTGAACACTGAAGCTTTCTTT
j_gene: TRBJ1-1
v_gene: TRBV5-4
d_gene: NA
abundance: NA

CDR3aa: CASSLGTGNYVLTF
CDR3nt: TGTGCCAGCAGCCTAGGGACAGGGAACTACGTCCTGACTTTC
j_gene: TRBJ2-6
v_gene: TRBV3-1/TRBV3-2
d_gene: TRBD1
abundance: NA

CDR3aa: CASSLVQGGSNTDTQYF
CDR3nt: TGTGCCAGCAGCTTGGTCCAGGGGGGTTCGAACACAGATACGCAGTATTTT
j_gene: TRBJ2-3
v_gene: TRBV5-8
d_gene: NA
abundance: NA

CDR3aa: CAISEQVNEQFF
CDR3nt: TGTGCCATCAGTGAACAGGTCAATGAGCAGTTCTTC
j_gene: TRBJ2-1
v_gene: TRBV10-3
d_gene: NA
abundance: NA